One sample yielded the 3 T cell receptor beta chains listed below, sequenced in a study of blood T cell repertoires in COVID-19. Clones were read by immunoSEQ multiplex PCR, and TCRdb kept only the in-frame ones, dropping some. The table lists approximately 200,000 clones, approximately 81% of them singletons. The sequencing input was peripheral blood. Receptor source: a woman aged 55-70 years who had recovered from COVID-19.

The CDR3 bases are TGTGCCACCAGTGACCGCCGGGACAGGCGTCAAAATCACTCTGGAAACACCATATATTTT. Translation: CATSDRRDRRQNHSGNTIYF. This chain uses TRBV24-1 with TRBJ1-3, with TRBD1 matching 8 bases. With 4 bases clipped from V and 0 bases from J, the junction kept 16 bases outside the gene matches. The CDR3 runs to 20 residues. Germline-derived CDR1 and CDR2 are KGHDR and SFDVKD.

V is TRBV11-2 and J is TRBJ2-5; 10 bases line up with TRBD2. Germline V CDR1 and CDR2: SGHAT, FQNNGV. This CDR3 is 18 amino acids long. The trim removed 8 bases at V and 0 bases at J, leaving 15 bases unmatched. CDR3 in amino acids: CASSPRGSGGPNQETQYF. CDR3 sequence (DNA): TGTGCCAGCTCCCCGAGGGGTAGCGGGGGGCCAAACCAAGAGACCCAGTACTTC. Full variable domain (missing parts from reference TRBV11-2 and TRBJ2-5): EAGVAQSPRYKIIEKRQSVAFWCNPISGHATLYWYQQILGQGPKLLIQFQNNGVVDDSQLPKDRFSAERLKGVDSTLKIQPAKLEDSAVYLCASSPRGSGGPNQETQYFGPGTRLLVL.

The chain recombines TRBV21-1 with TRBJ1-1; the table assigns TRBD1, which was not confirmed against the DNA. TRBV21-1 is a pseudogene segment. The CDR3 covers 20 residues. The CDR3 sequence is CASSKVRPRRQGADDTEAFF. CDR3 coding DNA: TGTGCCAGCAGCAAAGTACGGCCGAGGAGACAGGGGGCGGATGACACTGAAGCTTTCTTT.